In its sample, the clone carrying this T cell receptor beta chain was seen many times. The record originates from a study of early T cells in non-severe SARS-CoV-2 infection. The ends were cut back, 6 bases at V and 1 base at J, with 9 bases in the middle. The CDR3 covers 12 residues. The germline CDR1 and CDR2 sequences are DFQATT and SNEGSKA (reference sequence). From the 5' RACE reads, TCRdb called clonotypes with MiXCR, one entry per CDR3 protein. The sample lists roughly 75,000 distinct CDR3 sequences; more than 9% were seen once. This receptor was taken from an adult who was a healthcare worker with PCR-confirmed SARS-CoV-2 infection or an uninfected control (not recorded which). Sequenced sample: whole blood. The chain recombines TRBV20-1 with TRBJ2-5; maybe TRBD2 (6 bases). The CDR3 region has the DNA TGCAGTGCCAGGACTACCCAAGAGACCCAGTACTTC. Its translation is CSARTTQETQYF.